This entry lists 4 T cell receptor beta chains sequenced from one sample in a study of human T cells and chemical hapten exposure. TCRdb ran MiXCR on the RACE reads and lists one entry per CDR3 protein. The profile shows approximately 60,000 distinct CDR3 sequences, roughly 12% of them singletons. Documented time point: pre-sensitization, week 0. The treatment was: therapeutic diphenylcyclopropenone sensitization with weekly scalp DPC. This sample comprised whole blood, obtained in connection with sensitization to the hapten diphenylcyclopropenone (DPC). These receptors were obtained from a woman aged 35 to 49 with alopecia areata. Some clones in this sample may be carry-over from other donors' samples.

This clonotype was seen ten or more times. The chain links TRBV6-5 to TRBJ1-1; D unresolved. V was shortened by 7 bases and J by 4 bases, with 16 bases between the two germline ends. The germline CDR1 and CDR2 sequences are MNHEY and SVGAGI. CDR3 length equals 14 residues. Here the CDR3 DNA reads TGTGCCAGCACCCTTTCGGGCCTAGGCACTGAAGCTTTCTTT. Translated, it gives CASTLSGLGTEAFF.

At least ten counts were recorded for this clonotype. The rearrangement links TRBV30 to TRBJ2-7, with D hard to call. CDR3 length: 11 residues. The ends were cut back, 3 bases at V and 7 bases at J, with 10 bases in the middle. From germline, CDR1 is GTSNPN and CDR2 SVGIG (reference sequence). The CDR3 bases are TGTGCCTGGAGAGGTTCATGGGAGCAGTACTTC. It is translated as CAWRGSWEQYF.

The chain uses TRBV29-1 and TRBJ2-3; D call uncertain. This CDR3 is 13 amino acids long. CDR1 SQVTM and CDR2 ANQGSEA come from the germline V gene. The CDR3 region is CSVGGGNTDTQYF. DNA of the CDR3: TGCAGTGTGGGCGGCGGAAACACAGATACGCAGTATTTT.

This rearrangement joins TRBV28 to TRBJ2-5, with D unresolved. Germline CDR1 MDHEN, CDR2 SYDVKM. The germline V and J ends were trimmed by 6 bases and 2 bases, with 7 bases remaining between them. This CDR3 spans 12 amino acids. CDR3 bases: TGTGCCAGCAGGCCCCCTCAAGAGACCCAGTACTTC. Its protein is CASRPPQETQYF.